This TCR beta chain was sequenced for a study of control samples from healthy donors and cancer patients. The CDR3 covers 16 residues. V was trimmed by 4 bases and J by 5 bases, leaving 17 bases between them. The germline V gene has CDR1 SNHLY and CDR2 FYNNEI. Generated by immunoSEQ multiplex PCR, the TCRdb table keeps only in-frame clones and is missing some. Of 100,000 to 110,000 clones listed, less than 90% are singletons. Source material: blood. This receptor was identified in a woman between 45 and 65 years old in good health. This rearrangement joins TRBV2 to TRBJ2-2, with D possibly matching TRBD2 (5 bases). The CDR3 here is CASSALRVARTGELFF. CDR3 nucleotide sequence: TGTGCCAGCAGTGCTTTGAGGGTAGCCCGGACCGGGGAGCTGTTTTTT.